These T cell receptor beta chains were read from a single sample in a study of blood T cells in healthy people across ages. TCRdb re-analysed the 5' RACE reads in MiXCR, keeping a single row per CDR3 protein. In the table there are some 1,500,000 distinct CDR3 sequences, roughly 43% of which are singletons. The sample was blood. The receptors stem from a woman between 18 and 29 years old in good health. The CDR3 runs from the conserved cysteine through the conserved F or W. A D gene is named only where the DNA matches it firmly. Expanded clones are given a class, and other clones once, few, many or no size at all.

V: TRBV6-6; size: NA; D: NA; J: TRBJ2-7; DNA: TGTGCCAGCAGTTACCCAGAAAGCTCCTACGAGCAGTACTTC; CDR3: CASSYPESSYEQYF
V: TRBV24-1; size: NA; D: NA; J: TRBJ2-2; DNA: TGTGCCACCAGTGATCCCTGGTTAGACGGGGAGCTGTTTTTT; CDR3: CATSDPWLDGELFF
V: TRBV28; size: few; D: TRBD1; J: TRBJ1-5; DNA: TGTGCCAGCACGGACAGGGGCGGCAATCAGCCCCAGCATTTT; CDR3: CASTDRGGNQPQHF
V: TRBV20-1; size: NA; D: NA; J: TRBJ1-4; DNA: TGCAGTGCTCCGGGCCAGTCTAATGAAAAACTGTTTTTT; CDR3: CSAPGQSNEKLFF
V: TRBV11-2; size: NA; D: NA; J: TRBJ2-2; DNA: TGTGCCAGCAGCTTATGGGCGGGGACTACCGGGGAGCTGTTTTTT; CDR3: CASSLWAGTTGELFF
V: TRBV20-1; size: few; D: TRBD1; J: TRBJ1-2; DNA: TGCAGTGCTAGGGAAACCCGGGACAGGGGCTATGGCTACACCTTC; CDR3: CSARETRDRGYGYTF
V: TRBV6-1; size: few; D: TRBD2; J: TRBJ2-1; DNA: TGTGCCAGCAGTCCCGGCGTAGCGGGAGTCAATGAGCAGTTCTTC; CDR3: CASSPGVAGVNEQFF
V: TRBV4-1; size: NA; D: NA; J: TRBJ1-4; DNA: TGCGCCAGCAGCCCGACAGGACTAAATGAAAAACTGTTTTTT; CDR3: CASSPTGLNEKLFF
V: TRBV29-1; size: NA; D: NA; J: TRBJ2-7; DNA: TGCAGCGTCCATTCCGGACGTGACTACGAGCAGTACTTC; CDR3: CSVHSGRDYEQYF
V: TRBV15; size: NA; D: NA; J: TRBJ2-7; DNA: TGTGCCACCAGCAGAGAGTTCCCCAGTTTGGCGTACGAGCAGTACTTC; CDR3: CATSREFPSLAYEQYF
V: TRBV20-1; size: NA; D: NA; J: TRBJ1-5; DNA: TGCAGTGCTAAATACCAGGGAAAAGATCAGCCCCAGCATTTT; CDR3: CSAKYQGKDQPQHF
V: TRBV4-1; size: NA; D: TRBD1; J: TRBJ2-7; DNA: TGCGCCAGCAGCCAGCCGACAGGGTCATTACACGAGCAGTACTTC; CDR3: CASSQPTGSLHEQYF
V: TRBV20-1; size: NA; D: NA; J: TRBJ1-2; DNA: TGCAGTGCTCAAAAGGTGGCAGTAGCTAACTATGGCTACACCTTC; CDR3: CSAQKVAVANYGYTF
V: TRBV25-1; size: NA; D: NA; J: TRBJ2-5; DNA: TGTGCCAGCAGTGAGCTTCGTCGAGCACTCCAAGAGACCCAGTACTTC; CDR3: CASSELRRALQETQYF
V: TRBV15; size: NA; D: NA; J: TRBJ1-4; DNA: TGTGCCACCAGCAGAGACACTAATGAAAAACTGTTTTTT; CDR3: CATSRDTNEKLFF
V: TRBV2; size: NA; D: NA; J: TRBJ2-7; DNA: TGTGCCAGCAGTGAAGAAGGGAGGAGACAGTTAATCTACGAGCAGTACTTC; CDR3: CASSEEGRRQLIYEQYF
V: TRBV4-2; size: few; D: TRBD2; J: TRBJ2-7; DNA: TGTGCCAGCAGCCAAATCGGGACTAGCGGGCCCAAGCAGTACTTC; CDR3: CASSQIGTSGPKQYF
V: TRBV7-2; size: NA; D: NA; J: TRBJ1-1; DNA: TGTGCCAGCAGCTTACTAGGGGCTAGGCGGGCTTTCTTT; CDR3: CASSLLGARRAFF
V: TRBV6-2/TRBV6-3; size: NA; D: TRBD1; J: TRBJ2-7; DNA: TGTGCCAGCAGAGATGGGACAGGGGGCTTGAATGAGCAGTACTTC; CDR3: CASRDGTGGLNEQYF
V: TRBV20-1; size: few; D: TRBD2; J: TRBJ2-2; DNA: TGCAGTGCTAGGTCAGGCGGGAGTTCCACCGGGGAGCTGTTTTTT; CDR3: CSARSGGSSTGELFF
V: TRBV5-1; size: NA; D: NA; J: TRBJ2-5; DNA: TGCGCCAGCAGCATTGACGTGGGGTCCAAAGAGACCCAGTACTTC; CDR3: CASSIDVGSKETQYF
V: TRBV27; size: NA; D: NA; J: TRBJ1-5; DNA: TGTGCCAGCAGTTTATCGAAAACAGGGACCGGTCAACCCCAGCATTTT; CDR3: CASSLSKTGTGQPQHF
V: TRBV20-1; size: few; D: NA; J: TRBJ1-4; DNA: TGCAGTGCTAGACTCGCCGACAGGTTTAATGAAAAACTGTTTTTT; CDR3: CSARLADRFNEKLFF
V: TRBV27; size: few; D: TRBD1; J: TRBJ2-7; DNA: TGTGCCAGCAGTTTTCAAGGGGGCGGTAACGAGCAGTACTTC; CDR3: CASSFQGGGNEQYF
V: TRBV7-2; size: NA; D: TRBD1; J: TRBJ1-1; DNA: TGTGCCAGCAGCCCTAGGGGGCTTAGCTCTGAAGCTTTCTTT; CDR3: CASSPRGLSSEAFF
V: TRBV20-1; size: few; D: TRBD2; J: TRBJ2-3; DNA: TGCAGTGCTAGAAATGAGCGGGAGGGCACAGATACGCAGTATTTT; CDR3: CSARNEREGTDTQYF
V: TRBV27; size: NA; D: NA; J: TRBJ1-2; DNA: TGTGCCAGCAGTTTTGCGTCTTTCTATGGCTACACCTTC; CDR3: CASSFASFYGYTF
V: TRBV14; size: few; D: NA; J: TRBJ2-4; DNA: TGTGCCAGCAGCCCCACCGGACAGCCTCTAGCCAAAAACATTCAGTACTTC; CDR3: CASSPTGQPLAKNIQYF
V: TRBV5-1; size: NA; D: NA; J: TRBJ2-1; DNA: TGCGCCAGCAGGCAGGTTAGCGCCTACAATGAGCAGTTCTTC; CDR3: CASRQVSAYNEQFF
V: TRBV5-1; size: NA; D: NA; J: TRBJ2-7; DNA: TGCGCCAGCAGCTTGACCAGCGCAGCCACCTACGAGCAGTACTTC; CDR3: CASSLTSAATYEQYF
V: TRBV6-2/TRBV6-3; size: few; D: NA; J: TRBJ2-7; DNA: TGTGCCAGCAGTTACTCGAATTGGGCAGGACGCTCCTACGAGCAGTACTTC; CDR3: CASSYSNWAGRSYEQYF
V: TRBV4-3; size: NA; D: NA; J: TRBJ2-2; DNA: TGCGCCAGCAGCCAAGATCATTACACCGGGGAGCTGTTTTTT; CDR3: CASSQDHYTGELFF
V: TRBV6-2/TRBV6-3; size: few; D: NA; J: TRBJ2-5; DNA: TGTGCCAGCAGAAAACAGGGTCAAGAGACCCAGTACTTC; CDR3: CASRKQGQETQYF
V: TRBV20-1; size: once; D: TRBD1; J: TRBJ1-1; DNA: TGCAGTGTCGGGACAGCTACTATGAACACTGAAGCTTTCTTT; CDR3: CSVGTATMNTEAFF
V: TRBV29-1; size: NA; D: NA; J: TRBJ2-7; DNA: TGCAGCGTTGTGAGGGACAACTACGAGCAGTACTTC; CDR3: CSVVRDNYEQYF
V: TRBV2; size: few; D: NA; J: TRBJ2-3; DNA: TGTGCCAGCAGTGAGGGACCACGAGGAACAGATACGCAGTATTTT; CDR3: CASSEGPRGTDTQYF
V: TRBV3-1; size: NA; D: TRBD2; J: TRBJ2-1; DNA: TGTGCCAGCAGCCAAGATCTAGCTAGCGGGGGGGCTTACAATGAGCAGTTCTTC; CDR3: CASSQDLASGGAYNEQFF
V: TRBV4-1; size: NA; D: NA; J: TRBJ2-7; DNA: TGCGCCAGCAGCCAAGGGTTTTACTACGAGCAGTACTTC; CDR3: CASSQGFYYEQYF
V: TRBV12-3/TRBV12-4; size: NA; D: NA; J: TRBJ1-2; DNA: TGTGCCACCCCAAGGGGGGGCTATGGCTACACCTTC; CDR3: CATPRGGYGYTF
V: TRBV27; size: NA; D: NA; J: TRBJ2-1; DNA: TGTGCCAGTGGAGAGACAGCGGTACCCTCCTACAATGAGCAGTTCTTC; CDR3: CASGETAVPSYNEQFF
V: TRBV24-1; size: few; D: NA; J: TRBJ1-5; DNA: TGTGCCACCAGTTTTGCTAGCAATCAGCCCCAGCATTTT; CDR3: CATSFASNQPQHF
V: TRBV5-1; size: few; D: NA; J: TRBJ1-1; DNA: TGCGCCAGCAGCTTGTTGTCGGGATTACAGGGTACTGAAGCTTTCTTT; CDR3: CASSLLSGLQGTEAFF
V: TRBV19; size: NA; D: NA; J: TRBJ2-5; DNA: TGTGCCAGTAGCGCTCAGACGGAGATAGAAGAGACCCAGTACTTC; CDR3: CASSAQTEIEETQYF
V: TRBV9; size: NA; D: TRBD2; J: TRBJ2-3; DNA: TGTGCCAGCAGCGTAGCTGGGTCTAGCGGGTACACAGATACGCAGTATTTT; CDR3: CASSVAGSSGYTDTQYF
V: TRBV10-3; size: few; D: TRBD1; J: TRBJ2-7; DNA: TGTGCCATCAGAGGGGACAGGGGCGAGCAGTACTTC; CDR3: CAIRGDRGEQYF
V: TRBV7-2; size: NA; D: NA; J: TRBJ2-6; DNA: TGTGCCAGCAGCTTAGCAACGGGAACTGGGGCCAACGTCCTGACTTTC; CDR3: CASSLATGTGANVLTF
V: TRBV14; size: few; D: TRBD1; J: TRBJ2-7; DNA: TGTGCCAGCAGCCGACAGGGGTCCTTCTCCTACGAGCAGTACTTC; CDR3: CASSRQGSFSYEQYF
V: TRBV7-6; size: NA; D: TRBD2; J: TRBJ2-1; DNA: TGTGCCAGCAGCTTGCGGACTAGCGGGGGGTCAACTAATGAGCAGTTCTTC; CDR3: CASSLRTSGGSTNEQFF
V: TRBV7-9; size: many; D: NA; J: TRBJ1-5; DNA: TGTGCCAGCAGCTTAGAACAGCTTAATCAGCCCCAGCATTTT; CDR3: CASSLEQLNQPQHF
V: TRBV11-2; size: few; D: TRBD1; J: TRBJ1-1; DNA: TGTGCCAGCAGCTCCCCTCACAGGGGTGGAACTGAAGCTTTCTTT; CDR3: CASSSPHRGGTEAFF
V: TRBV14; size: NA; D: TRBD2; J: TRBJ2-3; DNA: TGTGCCAGCAGCCAACCCCGGGGGACTAGACAACAGGGAGATACGCAGTATTTT; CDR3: CASSQPRGTRQQGDTQYF
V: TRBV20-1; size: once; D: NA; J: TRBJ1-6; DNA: TGCAGTGCTAGTCTGGACAGCTCACTCTATAATTCACCCCTCCACTTT; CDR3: CSASLDSSLYNSPLHF
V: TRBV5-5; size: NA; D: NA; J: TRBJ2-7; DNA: TGTGCCAGCAGCCGAGGTGCTCTAGCGACCTACGAGCAGTACTTC; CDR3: CASSRGALATYEQYF
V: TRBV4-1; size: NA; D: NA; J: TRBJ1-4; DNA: TGCGCCAGCAGCCGAGAAGTAGGCCGGGCTGCGGGTGAAAAACTGTTTTTT; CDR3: CASSREVGRAAGEKLFF
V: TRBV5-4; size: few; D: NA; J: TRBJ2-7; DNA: TGTGCCAGCAGCTTGGAGGGCCCCCTCTACGAGCAGTACTTC; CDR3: CASSLEGPLYEQYF
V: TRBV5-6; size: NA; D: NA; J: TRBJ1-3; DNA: TGTGCCAGCAGCCAGACGGTAGGAAACACCATATATTTT; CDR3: CASSQTVGNTIYF
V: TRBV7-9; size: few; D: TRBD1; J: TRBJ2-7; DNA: TGTGCCAGCAGCCGGACAGGAGCCGACTACGAGCAGTACTTC; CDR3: CASSRTGADYEQYF
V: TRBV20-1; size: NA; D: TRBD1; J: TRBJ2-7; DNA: TGCAGTGCTAGTACAGGGGGTCTCTACAATGAGCAGTACTTC; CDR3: CSASTGGLYNEQYF
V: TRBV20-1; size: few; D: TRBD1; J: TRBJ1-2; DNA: TGCAGTGCTAGAGATGGACAGGAGTTAGTCTACACCTTC; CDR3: CSARDGQELVYTF